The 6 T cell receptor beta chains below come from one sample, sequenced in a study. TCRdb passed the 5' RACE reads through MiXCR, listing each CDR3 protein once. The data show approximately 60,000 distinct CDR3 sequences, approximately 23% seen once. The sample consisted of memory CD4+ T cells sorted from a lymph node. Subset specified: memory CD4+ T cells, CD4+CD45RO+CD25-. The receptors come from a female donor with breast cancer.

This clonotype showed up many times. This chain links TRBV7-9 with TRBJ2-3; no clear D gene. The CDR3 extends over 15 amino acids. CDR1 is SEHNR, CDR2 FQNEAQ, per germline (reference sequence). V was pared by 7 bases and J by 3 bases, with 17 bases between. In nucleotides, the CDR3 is TGTGCCAGCAAATCCACAGCGATGGGGACAGATACGCAGTATTTT. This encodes CASKSTAMGTDTQYF.

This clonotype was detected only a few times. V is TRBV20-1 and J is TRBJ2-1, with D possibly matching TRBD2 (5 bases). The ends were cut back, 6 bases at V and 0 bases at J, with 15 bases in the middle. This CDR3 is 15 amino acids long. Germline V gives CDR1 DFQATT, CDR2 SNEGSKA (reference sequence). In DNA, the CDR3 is TGCAGTGCCGCCGCGGAGGCCAACTCCTACAATGAGCAGTTCTTC. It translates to CSAAAEANSYNEQFF.

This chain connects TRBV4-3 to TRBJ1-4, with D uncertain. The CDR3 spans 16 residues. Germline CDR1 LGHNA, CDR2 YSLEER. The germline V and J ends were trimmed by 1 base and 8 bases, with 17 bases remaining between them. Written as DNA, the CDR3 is TGCGCCAGCAGCCAAGGGCCGACCGGGAGAAGCGAAAAACTGTTTTTT. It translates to CASSQGPTGRSEKLFF.

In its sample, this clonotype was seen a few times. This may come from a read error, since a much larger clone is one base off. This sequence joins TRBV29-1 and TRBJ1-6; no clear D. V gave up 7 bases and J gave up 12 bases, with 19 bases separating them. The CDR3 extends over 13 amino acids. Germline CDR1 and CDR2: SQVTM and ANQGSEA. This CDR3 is CSAKQENDLPLHF. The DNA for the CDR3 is TGCAGCGCAAAGCAGGAAAATGATTTACCCCTCCACTTT.

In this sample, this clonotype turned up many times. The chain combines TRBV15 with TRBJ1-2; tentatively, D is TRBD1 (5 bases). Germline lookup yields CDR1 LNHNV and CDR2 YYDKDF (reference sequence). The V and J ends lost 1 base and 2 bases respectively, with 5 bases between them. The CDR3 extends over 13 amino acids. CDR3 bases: TGTGCCACCAGCAGAGGGACAAACTATGGCTACACCTTC. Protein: CATSRGTNYGYTF. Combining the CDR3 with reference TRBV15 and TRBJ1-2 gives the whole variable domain DAMVIQNPRYQVTQFGKPVTLSCSQTLNHNVMYWYQQKSSQAPKLLFHYYDKDFNNEADTPDNFQSRRPNTSFCFLDIRSPGLGDTAMYLCATSRGTNYGYTFGSGTRLTVV.

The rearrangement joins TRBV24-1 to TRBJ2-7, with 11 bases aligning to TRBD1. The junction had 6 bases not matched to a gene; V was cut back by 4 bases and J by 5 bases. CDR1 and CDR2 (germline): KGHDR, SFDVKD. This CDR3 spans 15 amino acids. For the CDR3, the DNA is TGTGCCACCAGTGACCCTGGGACAGGGGGAAACGAGCAGTACTTC. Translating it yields CATSDPGTGGNEQYF.